This TCR beta chain was identified in a study of blood T cell repertoires in COVID-19. CDR3 size: 16 residues. Germline V CDR1 and CDR2: SGHRS, YFSETQ. V shed 0 bases, J shed 1 base, and the junction held 5 bases outside the gene matches. In the authors' methods: Quantification of nucleated cells was approximated via reference gene primer amplification. Clones were read by immunoSEQ multiplex PCR, and TCRdb kept only the in-frame ones, dropping some. That table furnishes V, J and clone size, whereas the DNA furnished D and trimming. The table has 110,000 or so clones, roughly 84% seen once. The chain is built from TRBV5-1 and TRBJ2-5; 8 positions agree with TRBD1. The sequenced sample was peripheral blood. The TCR was taken from a woman aged 70-85 years who had recovered from COVID-19. This CDR3 reads CASSLAPGTGQETQYF. In DNA form, the CDR3 reads TGCGCCAGCAGCTTGGCACCCGGGACAGGCCAAGAGACCCAGTACTTC.